This TCR beta chain comes out of a study of blood T cell repertoires in COVID-19. About the research overall: PBMCs, B-cell-depleted T cells, or T cells provided the cDNA or gDNA that made up the material.

TCRdb's copy holds only in-frame clones and misses some; the assay was immunoSEQ multiplex PCR. The sample contains about 300,000 clones, about 88% of which appear only once. Germline loops: CDR1 SGHTS, CDR2 YDEGEE. The trim removed 4 bases at V and 1 base at J, leaving 12 bases unmatched. The length of the CDR3 is 18 residues. The sequence was obtained from a human donor with COVID-19, enrolled during active disease. The donor label of this sample is uncertain. The sample was peripheral blood. V is TRBV5-8 and J is TRBJ2-1, with 9 bases fitting TRBD2. The CDR3 bases are TGTGCCAGCAGCCTATTCGGGACTAGCAGCCTTTCCTACAATGAGCAGTTCTTC. This gives the protein CASSLFGTSSLSYNEQFF.